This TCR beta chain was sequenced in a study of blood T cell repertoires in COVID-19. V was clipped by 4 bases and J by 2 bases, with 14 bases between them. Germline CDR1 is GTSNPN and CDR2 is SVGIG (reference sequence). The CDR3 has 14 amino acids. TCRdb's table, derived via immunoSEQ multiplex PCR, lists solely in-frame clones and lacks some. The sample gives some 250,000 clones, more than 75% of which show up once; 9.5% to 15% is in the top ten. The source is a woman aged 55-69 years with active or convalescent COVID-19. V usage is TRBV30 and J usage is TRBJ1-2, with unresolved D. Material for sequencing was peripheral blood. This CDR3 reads CAWNRSPYNYGYTF. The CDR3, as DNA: TGTGCCTGGAACCGAAGTCCCTACAACTATGGCTACACCTTC.